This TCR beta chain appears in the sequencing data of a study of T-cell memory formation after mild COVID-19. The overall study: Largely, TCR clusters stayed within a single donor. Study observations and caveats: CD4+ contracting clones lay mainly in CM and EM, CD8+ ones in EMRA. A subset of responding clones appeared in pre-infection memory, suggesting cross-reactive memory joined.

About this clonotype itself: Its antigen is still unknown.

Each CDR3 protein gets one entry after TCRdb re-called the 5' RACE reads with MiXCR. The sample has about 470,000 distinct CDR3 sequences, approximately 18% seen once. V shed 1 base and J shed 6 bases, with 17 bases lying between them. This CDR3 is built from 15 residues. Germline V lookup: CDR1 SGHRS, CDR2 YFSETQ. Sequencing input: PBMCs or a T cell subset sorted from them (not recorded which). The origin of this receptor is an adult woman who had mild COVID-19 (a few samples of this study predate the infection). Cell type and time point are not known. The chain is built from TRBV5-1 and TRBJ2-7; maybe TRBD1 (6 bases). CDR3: CASSLWAGEGGEQYF. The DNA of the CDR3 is TGCGCCAGCAGCTTGTGGGCAGGGGAAGGCGGCGAGCAGTACTTC.